The 31 T cell receptor beta chains below were found in one sample sequenced in a study of blood T cell repertoires in COVID-19. Method: immunoSEQ multiplex PCR; TCRdb's copy keeps in-frame clones and lacks some. The sample shows fewer than 70,000 clones, 75% to 90% of them seen only once. Material: peripheral blood. The receptors were sampled from a woman in her 70s with active COVID-19.

The chain combines TRBV7-8 with TRBJ2-5, with TRBD1 identical over 7 bases. The CDR3 extends over 12 amino acids. V was clipped by 6 bases and J by 3 bases; unmatched bases: 1. Germline V gives CDR1 SGHVS, CDR2 FQNEAQ. CDR3 loop: CASSQGEETQYF. DNA of the CDR3: TGTGCCAGCAGTCAGGGGGAAGAGACCCAGTACTTC.

This clone was picked up one time. This sequence joins TRBV24-1 and TRBJ2-3, with 8 bases identical to TRBD1. V shed 3 bases and J 4 bases; nucleotides not matched to a gene: 5. The CDR3 extends over 15 amino acids. Germline V gives CDR1 KGHDR, CDR2 SFDVKD. The CDR3 is CATSDAGGIADTQYF. CDR3 coding DNA: TGTGCCACCAGTGATGCAGGGGGCATAGCAGATACGCAGTATTTT.

The V call is TRBV27, the J call TRBJ2-1; 11 bases are shared with TRBD2. The CDR3 loop spans 14 amino acids. The germline V gene encodes CDR1 MNHEY and CDR2 SMNVEV (reference sequence). With V trimmed by 3 bases and J by 10 bases, 5 bases remained unmatched. The CDR3, as DNA: TGTGCCAGCAGTTTTAGCGGGAGGGCCGCGGAGCAGTTCTTC. Protein product: CASSFSGRAAEQFF.

V usage is TRBV9 and J usage is TRBJ1-1; D is possibly TRBD1 (6 bases). V was pared by 0 bases and J by 1 base, with 7 bases between. The CDR3 loop spans 14 amino acids. Germline-derived CDR1 and CDR2 are SGDLS and YYNGEE. The CDR3 loop is CASSVGQANTEAFF. DNA of the CDR3: TGTGCCAGCAGCGTAGGACAGGCGAACACTGAAGCTTTCTTT. Looking up the rest from reference TRBV9 and TRBJ1-1 gives the full variable domain: DSGVTQTPKHLITATGQRVTLRCSPRSGDLSVYWYQQSLDQGLQFLIQYYNGEERAKGNILERFSAQQFPDLHSELNLSSLELGDSALYFCASSVGQANTEAFFGQGTRLTVV.

The chain employs TRBV5-1 and TRBJ2-2; the D gene is possibly TRBD1 (5 bases). The germline CDR1 and CDR2 sequences are SGHRS and YFSETQ. The ends were cut back, 6 bases at V and 6 bases at J, with 15 bases in the middle. The CDR3 covers 14 residues. The CDR3 coding sequence is TGCGCCAGCAAACCGCATCAGGGTCCCGGGGAGCTGTTTTTT. Its translation: CASKPHQGPGELFF.

This chain connects TRBV19 to TRBJ2-7, with TRBD2 matching over 12 bases. CDR1 is LNHDA, CDR2 SQIVND, per germline (reference sequence). The CDR3 covers 15 residues. V shed 8 bases and J 4 bases; nucleotides not matched to a gene: 9. The CDR3 here is CASSGLAGNIYEQYF. CDR3 sequence (DNA): TGTGCCAGTTCCGGACTAGCGGGGAATATTTACGAGCAGTACTTC.

The chain links TRBV7-3 to TRBJ2-7; 7 bases match TRBD2. The V segment lost 2 bases and the J segment 0 bases; nucleotides outside the gene matches: 4. The germline gives CDR1 SGHTA, CDR2 FQGTGA. The CDR3 runs to 15 residues. The chain's CDR3 is CASSLDASGSYEQYF. The CDR3 region has the DNA TGTGCCAGCAGCTTAGACGCTAGCGGCTCCTACGAGCAGTACTTC.

This clone was counted between two and nine times. The DNA for the CDR3 is TGCGCCAGCAGCCAAATGGGACTAGCGGACTACGAGCAGTACTTC. Protein: CASSQMGLADYEQYF. V usage is TRBV4-1 and J usage is TRBJ2-7; 11 nucleotides align to TRBD2. The germline gives CDR1 MGHRA, CDR2 YSYEKL. CDR3 size: 15 residues. With V trimmed by 2 bases and J by 3 bases, 3 bases remained unmatched.

The chain couples TRBV11-2 to TRBJ2-1; a weak D match, TRBD1 (5 bases). Trimming removed 3 bases at V and 5 bases at J, with 17 bases between. The CDR3 covers 16 residues. Germline loops: CDR1 SGHAT, CDR2 FQNNGV. The CDR3 bases are TGTGCCAGCAGCTTCATCAGGGTAGGGTTTGACAATGAGCAGTTCTTC. Residues: CASSFIRVGFDNEQFF.

This clone was counted a single time. This chain links TRBV5-4 with TRBJ2-3; 13 nucleotides match TRBD2. The V and J ends lost 2 bases and 3 bases, in that order; junction bases with no gene match: 3. Per the germline V gene, CDR1 is SGHNT and CDR2 is YYREEE (reference sequence). The CDR3 runs to 16 residues. The CDR3 reads CASSFGLAGVTDTQYF. The CDR3 bases are TGTGCCAGCAGCTTCGGACTAGCGGGAGTTACAGATACGCAGTATTTT.

This chain uses TRBV15 with TRBJ1-5, with D possibly TRBD1 on 6 matching bases. The CDR3 covers 15 residues. V was trimmed by 0 bases and J by 7 bases, leaving 13 bases between them. Germline V gene sequence: CDR1 LNHNV, CDR2 YYDKDF (reference sequence). CDR3 region: CATSRDIDRSQPQHF. DNA of the CDR3: TGTGCCACCAGCAGAGATATTGACAGGAGCCAGCCCCAGCATTTT.

The rearrangement uses TRBV27 and TRBJ1-5, with D tentatively TRBD1 (6 bases). The germline CDR1 and CDR2 sequences are MNHEY and SMNVEV (reference sequence). The CDR3 has 13 amino acids. V dropped 10 bases and J dropped 0 bases, with 10 bases sitting between them. The CDR3 reads CAIGQNSNQPQHF. Here the CDR3 DNA reads TGTGCCATCGGACAGAATAGCAATCAGCCCCAGCATTTT.

The gene calls are TRBV2 and TRBJ2-7; 9 nucleotides line up with TRBD2. The CDR3 sequence is 12 residues long. CDR1 and CDR2 from the germline V gene are SNHLY and FYNNEI. V dropped 10 bases and J dropped 2; count of bases not matched to a gene: 3. The CDR3 bases are TGTGCCATCGCGGGAGGGCCCTACGAGCAGTACTTC. Translation gives CAIAGGPYEQYF.

This clone was seen more than once but under ten times. The chain recombines TRBV19 with TRBJ1-4; D is undetermined. The length of the CDR3 is 11 residues. Germline loops: CDR1 LNHDA, CDR2 SQIVND (reference sequence). The ends were cut back, 6 bases at V and 7 bases at J, with 6 bases in the middle. The CDR3 DNA reads as TGTGCCAGTAGGGGAGGTGAAAAACTGTTTTTT. The encoded protein is CASRGGEKLFF.

This sequence joins TRBV24-1 and TRBJ1-1; TRBD1 is a possible D gene (6 bases). Per germline, CDR1 KGHDR and CDR2 SFDVKD. This CDR3 region has 14 residues. V lost 9 bases, J lost 1 base, and 14 bases lay in between. In DNA form, the CDR3 reads TGTGCCACCGAAAGAGGGGGGGGGAACACTGAAGCTTTCTTT. It codes for CATERGGGNTEAFF.

The chain couples TRBV28 to TRBJ1-2; 10 bases map to TRBD1. There are 16 residues in the CDR3. Germline V gene data show CDR1 as MDHEN and CDR2 as SYDVKM. The J segment lost 6 bases and the V segment lost 2 bases, leaving 9 bases of the junction unmatched. The CDR3 DNA follows: TGTGCCAGCAGTTTACGGCGGACAGGGGGAAACGATGGCTACACCTTC. It encodes CASSLRRTGGNDGYTF.

The chain is built from TRBV3-1 (or the pseudogene TRBV3-2) and TRBJ2-1, with a weak D call TRBD2 (5 bases). Trimming left V 3 bases short and J 4 bases short, with 13 bases between. This CDR3 region has 15 residues. Germline loops: CDR1 LGHDT, CDR2 YNNKEL (reference sequence). CDR3 region: CASSHGERSYNEQFF. The CDR3 region has the DNA TGTGCCAGCAGCCACGGGGAGCGGTCATACAATGAGCAGTTCTTC.

The chain is built from TRBV7-2 and TRBJ1-2; 11 bases align to TRBD1. The V gene's germline CDR1 is SGHTA and CDR2 FQGNSA. The CDR3 loop spans 15 amino acids. Trimming removed 5 bases from V and 7 bases from J; junction bases left unmatched: 9. The CDR3 DNA reads as TGTGCCAGCAGCCCTGGGGACAGGGGGGTTTTTGGCTACACCTTC. Protein product: CASSPGDRGVFGYTF.

The chain combines TRBV19 with TRBJ2-1; 8 bases fit TRBD2. CDR3 length: 16 amino acids. J gave up 7 bases and V 3 bases, and 11 bases lay outside the gene matches. CDR1 is LNHDA and CDR2 is SQIVND in the germline V gene (reference sequence). In DNA, the CDR3 is TGTGCCAGTAGTATGATTAGTTTTGGACTAGCAAATGAGCAGTTCTTC. It codes for CASSMISFGLANEQFF. Full variable domain (missing parts from reference TRBV19 and TRBJ2-1): DGGITQSPKYLFRKEGQNVTLSCEQNLNHDAMYWYRQDPGQGLRLIYYSQIVNDFQKGDIAEGYSVSREKKESFPLTVTSAQKNPTAFYLCASSMISFGLANEQFFGPGTRLTVL.

The chain employs TRBV11-3 and TRBJ2-3; 10 bases are a match to TRBD2. Germline CDR1 and CDR2: SGHNT and YENEEA. The CDR3 is made up of 15 amino acids. The V and J ends lost 5 bases and 5 bases, in that order; junction bases with no gene match: 7. The CDR3 DNA sequence: TGTGCCAGCAGCGCCGGGACTAGCGTTATAGATACGCAGTATTTT. Encoded protein: CASSAGTSVIDTQYF.

This chain connects TRBV5-1 to TRBJ2-5; 8 bases match TRBD1. J gave up 3 bases and V 0 bases, and 1 base lay outside the gene matches. The CDR3 length is 14 residues. Per the germline V gene, CDR1 is SGHRS and CDR2 is YFSETQ. The CDR3 reads CASSLGDRKETQYF. The CDR3 nucleotides are TGCGCCAGCAGCTTGGGGGACAGGAAAGAGACCCAGTACTTC.

The chain employs TRBV28 and TRBJ2-7; 9 bases line up with TRBD1. Trimming removed 5 bases from V and 2 bases from J; junction bases left unmatched: 1. The CDR3 consists of 13 residues. CDR1 MDHEN and CDR2 SYDVKM come from the germline V gene. The CDR3 DNA follows: TGTGCCAGCAGTCGACAGGGGGCCTACGAGCAGTACTTC. It yields the protein CASSRQGAYEQYF.

This sequence joins TRBV9 and TRBJ2-7, with a possible D match to TRBD1 (5 bases). The CDR3 consists of 14 residues. V lost 3 bases and J 4 bases, leaving 14 bases between the germline ends. Germline CDR1 SGDLS, CDR2 YYNGEE. This CDR3 is CASSAEVGVYEQYF. In nucleotides, the CDR3 is TGTGCCAGCAGCGCCGAAGTAGGGGTATACGAGCAGTACTTC.

The rearrangement joins TRBV5-6 to TRBJ2-1, with TRBD2 matching 11 bases. The CDR3 length is 15 residues. V was clipped by 2 bases and J by 4 bases; unmatched bases: 2. Germline V lookup: CDR1 SGHDT, CDR2 YYEEEE. CDR3 region: CASSFSGREYNEQFF. CDR3 bases: TGTGCCAGCAGCTTTAGCGGGAGGGAATACAATGAGCAGTTCTTC. Variable domain in full (rest from reference TRBV5-6 and TRBJ2-1): DAGVTQSPTHLIKTRGQQVTLRCSPKSGHDTVSWYQQALGQGPQFIFQYYEEEERQRGNFPDRFSGHQFPNYSSELNVNALLLGDSALYLCASSFSGREYNEQFFGPGTRLTVL.

V is TRBV9 and J is TRBJ2-2; D might be TRBD1 (6 bases). The germline V gene has CDR1 SGDLS and CDR2 YYNGEE. The CDR3 runs to 12 residues. Trimming pared 4 bases from V and 9 bases from J, leaving 10 bases between. This CDR3 reads CASSMDSRELFF. The CDR3 nucleotides are TGTGCCAGCAGCATGGACAGCCGGGAGCTGTTTTTT.

CDR3 nucleotide sequence: TGTGCCAGTAGTATTGGACTTGATAACACCGGGGAGCTGTTTTTT. Translated, it gives CASSIGLDNTGELFF. V usage is TRBV19 and J usage is TRBJ2-2; possible D gene TRBD2, 5 bases. Germline V CDR1 and CDR2: LNHDA, SQIVND (reference sequence). The CDR3 has 15 residues. V was trimmed by 3 bases and J by 2 bases, leaving 10 bases between them.

The chain links TRBV4-1 to TRBJ1-6; the match to TRBD1 covers 7 bases. Trimming at V came to 4 bases and at J to 5 bases, leaving 5 bases not matched to a gene. This CDR3 is built from 15 residues. Looked up from germline, CDR1 is MGHRA and CDR2 is YSYEKL. CDR3 protein: CASSRETGNNSPLHF. CDR3 nucleotides: TGCGCCAGCAGCCGAGAGACAGGGAATAATTCACCCCTCCACTTT.

The chain combines TRBV6-5 with TRBJ1-6; TRBD1 agrees at 9 bases. V lost 6 bases, J lost 8 bases, and 8 bases stayed unmatched. CDR3 size: 15 residues. Germline lookup yields CDR1 MNHEY and CDR2 SVGAGI. CDR3: CASRQPGQGHSPLHF. The CDR3 DNA reads TGTGCCAGCAGGCAGCCGGGACAGGGACATTCACCCCTCCACTTT.

The chain is built from TRBV5-8 and TRBJ2-5, with D possibly being TRBD1 (5 bases). The CDR3 runs 15 residues. Trimming left V 4 bases short and J 4 bases short, with 17 bases between. Germline V gene data show CDR1 as SGHTS and CDR2 as YDEGEE. The CDR3 region has the DNA TGTGCCAGCAGCCCCCAAGGGGCCCCGCCAGAGACCCAGTACTTC. It encodes CASSPQGAPPETQYF.

Written as DNA, the CDR3 is TGCAGCGCTTGGAGCTCGGCTAGCGGAAAAGAGACCCAGTACTTC. As protein: CSAWSSASGKETQYF. The chain employs TRBV29-1 and TRBJ2-5, with 7 bases matching TRBD2. The CDR3 extends over 15 amino acids. Unmatched junction bases numbered 14, after V lost 7 bases and J lost 3 bases. Germline V gene lookup returns CDR1 SQVTM and CDR2 ANQGSEA.

This clone was counted a few times. This chain joins TRBV2 and TRBJ1-4, with 11 bases lining up with TRBD1. The CDR3 sequence is 16 residues long. Germline CDR1 SNHLY, CDR2 FYNNEI. J lost 4 bases, V lost 5 bases, and 6 bases had no gene match. The CDR3 bases are TGTGCCAGCAGTTCGGACAGGGGGCCTAGTAATGAAAAACTGTTTTTT. This translates into CASSSDRGPSNEKLFF. The full variable domain, rest sourced from reference TRBV2 and TRBJ1-4, is EPEVTQTPSHQVTQMGQEVILRCVPISNHLYFYWYRQILGQKVEFLVSFYNNEISEKSEIFDDQFSVERPDGSNFTLKIRSTKLEDSAMYFCASSSDRGPSNEKLFFGSGTQLSVL.